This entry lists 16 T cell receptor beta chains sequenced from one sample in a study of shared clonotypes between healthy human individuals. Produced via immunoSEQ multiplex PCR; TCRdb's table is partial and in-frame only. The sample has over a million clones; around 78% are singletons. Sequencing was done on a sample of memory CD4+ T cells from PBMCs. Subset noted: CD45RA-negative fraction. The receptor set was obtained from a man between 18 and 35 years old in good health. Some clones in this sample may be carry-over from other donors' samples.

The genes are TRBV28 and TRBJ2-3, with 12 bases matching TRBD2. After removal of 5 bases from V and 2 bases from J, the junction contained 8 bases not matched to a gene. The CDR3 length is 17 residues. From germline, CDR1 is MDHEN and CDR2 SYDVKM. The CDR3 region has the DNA TGTGCCAGCAGTCCCGCCGGACTAGCGGGGCTCACAGATACGCAGTATTTT. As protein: CASSPAGLAGLTDTQYF.

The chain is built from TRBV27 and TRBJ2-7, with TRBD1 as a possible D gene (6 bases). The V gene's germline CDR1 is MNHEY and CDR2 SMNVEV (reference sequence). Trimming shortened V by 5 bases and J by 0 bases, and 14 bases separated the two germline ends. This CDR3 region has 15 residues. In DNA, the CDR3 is TGTGCCAGCAGTGAATACGGGACATACTCCTACGAGCAGTACTTC. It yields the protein CASSEYGTYSYEQYF.

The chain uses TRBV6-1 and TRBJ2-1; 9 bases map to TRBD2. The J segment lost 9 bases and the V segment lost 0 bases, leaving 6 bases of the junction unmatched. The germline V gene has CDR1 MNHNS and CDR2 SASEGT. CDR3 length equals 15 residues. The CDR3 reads CASSEAGAGGGEQFF. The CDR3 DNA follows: TGTGCCAGCAGTGAAGCGGGGGCGGGAGGGGGTGAGCAGTTCTTC.

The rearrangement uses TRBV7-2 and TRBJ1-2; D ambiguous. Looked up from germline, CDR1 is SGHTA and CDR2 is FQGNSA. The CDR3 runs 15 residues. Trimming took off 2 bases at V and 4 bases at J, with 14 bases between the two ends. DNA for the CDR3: TGTGCCAGCAGCTTAAATTACGGCGGGGTCTATGGCTACACCTTC. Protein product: CASSLNYGGVYGYTF.

CDR3 protein: CASSFRTGRTGELFF. In DNA form, the CDR3 reads TGTGCCAGCAGTTTCCGGACAGGGCGGACCGGGGAGCTGTTTTTT. The chain is built from TRBV28 and TRBJ2-2; 8 bases line up with TRBD1. Germline V gene sequence: CDR1 MDHEN, CDR2 SYDVKM. This CDR3 region has 15 residues. J was trimmed by 5 bases and V by 3 bases; bases with no gene match: 5.

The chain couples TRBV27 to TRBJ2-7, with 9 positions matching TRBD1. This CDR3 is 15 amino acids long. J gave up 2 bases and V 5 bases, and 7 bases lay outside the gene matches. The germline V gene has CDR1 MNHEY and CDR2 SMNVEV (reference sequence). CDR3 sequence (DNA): TGTGCCAGCAGTCGAGACCGGGACAGGGCCTACGAGCAGTACTTC. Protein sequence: CASSRDRDRAYEQYF.

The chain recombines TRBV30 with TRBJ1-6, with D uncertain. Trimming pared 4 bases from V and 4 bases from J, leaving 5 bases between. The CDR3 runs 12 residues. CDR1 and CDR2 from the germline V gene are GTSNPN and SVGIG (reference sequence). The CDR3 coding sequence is TGTGCCTGGAACGCTTATAATTCACCCCTCCACTTT. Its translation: CAWNAYNSPLHF.

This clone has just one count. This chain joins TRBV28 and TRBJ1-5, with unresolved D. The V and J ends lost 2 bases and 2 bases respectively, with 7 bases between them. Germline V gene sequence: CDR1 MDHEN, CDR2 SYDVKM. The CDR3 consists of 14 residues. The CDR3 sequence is CASSLVDGNQPQHF. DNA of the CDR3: TGTGCCAGCAGTTTAGTAGATGGCAATCAGCCCCAGCATTTT.

The CDR3 protein is CASRRPGLRQETQYF. CDR3 coding DNA: TGTGCCAGCAGGCGCCCGGGACTTCGACAAGAGACCCAGTACTTC. The gene calls are TRBV11-2 and TRBJ2-5, with D perhaps matching TRBD2 (6 bases). V lost 6 bases and J 2 bases, leaving 16 bases between the germline ends. The CDR3 has 15 amino acids. Germline V gene data show CDR1 as SGHAT and CDR2 as FQNNGV.

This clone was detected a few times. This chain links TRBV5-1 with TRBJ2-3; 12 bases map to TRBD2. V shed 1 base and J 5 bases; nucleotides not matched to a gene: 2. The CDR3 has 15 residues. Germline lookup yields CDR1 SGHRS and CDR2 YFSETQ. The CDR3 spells CASSLRGLAGDTQYF. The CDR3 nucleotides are TGCGCCAGCAGCTTGAGGGGACTAGCGGGAGATACGCAGTATTTT.

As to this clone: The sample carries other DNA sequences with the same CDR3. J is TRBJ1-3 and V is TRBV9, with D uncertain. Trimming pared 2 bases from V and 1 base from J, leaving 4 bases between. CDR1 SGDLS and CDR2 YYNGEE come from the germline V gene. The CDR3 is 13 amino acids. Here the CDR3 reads CASSVGSGNTIYF. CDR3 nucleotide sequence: TGTGCCAGCAGCGTGGGTTCTGGAAACACCATATATTTT.

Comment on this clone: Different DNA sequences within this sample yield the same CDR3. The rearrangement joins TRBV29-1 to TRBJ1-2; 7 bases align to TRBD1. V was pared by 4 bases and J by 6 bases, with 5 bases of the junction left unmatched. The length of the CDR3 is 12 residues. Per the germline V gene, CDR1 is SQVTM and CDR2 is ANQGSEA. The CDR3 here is CSVVQGGDGYTF. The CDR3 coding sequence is TGCAGCGTTGTTCAGGGGGGTGATGGCTACACCTTC.

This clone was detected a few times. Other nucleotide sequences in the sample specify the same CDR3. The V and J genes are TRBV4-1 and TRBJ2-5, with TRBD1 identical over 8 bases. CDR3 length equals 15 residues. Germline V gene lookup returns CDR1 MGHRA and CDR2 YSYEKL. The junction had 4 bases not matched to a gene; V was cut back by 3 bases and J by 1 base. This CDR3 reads CASSQPGQGQETQYF. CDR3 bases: TGCGCCAGCAGCCAGCCTGGACAGGGCCAAGAGACCCAGTACTTC.

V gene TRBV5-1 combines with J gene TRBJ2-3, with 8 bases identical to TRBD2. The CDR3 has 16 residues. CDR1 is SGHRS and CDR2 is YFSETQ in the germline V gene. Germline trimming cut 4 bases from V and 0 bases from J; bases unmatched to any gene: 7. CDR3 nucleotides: TGCGCCAGCAGCGCTCCTAGCGGGCTAAGCACAGATACGCAGTATTTT. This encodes CASSAPSGLSTDTQYF.

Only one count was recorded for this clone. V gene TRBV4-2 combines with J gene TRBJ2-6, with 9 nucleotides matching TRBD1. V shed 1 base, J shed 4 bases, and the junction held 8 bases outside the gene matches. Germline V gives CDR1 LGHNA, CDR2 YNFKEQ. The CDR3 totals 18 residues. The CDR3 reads CASSQGRDRVTGANVLTF. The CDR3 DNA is TGTGCCAGCAGCCAAGGACGGGACAGGGTGACAGGGGCCAACGTCCTGACTTTC.

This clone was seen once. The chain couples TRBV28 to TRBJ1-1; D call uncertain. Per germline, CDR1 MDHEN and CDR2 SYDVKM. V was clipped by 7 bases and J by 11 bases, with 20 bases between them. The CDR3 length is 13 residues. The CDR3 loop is CASTFGGPPAAFF. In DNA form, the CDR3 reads TGTGCCAGCACCTTCGGTGGGCCCCCGGCCGCTTTCTTT.